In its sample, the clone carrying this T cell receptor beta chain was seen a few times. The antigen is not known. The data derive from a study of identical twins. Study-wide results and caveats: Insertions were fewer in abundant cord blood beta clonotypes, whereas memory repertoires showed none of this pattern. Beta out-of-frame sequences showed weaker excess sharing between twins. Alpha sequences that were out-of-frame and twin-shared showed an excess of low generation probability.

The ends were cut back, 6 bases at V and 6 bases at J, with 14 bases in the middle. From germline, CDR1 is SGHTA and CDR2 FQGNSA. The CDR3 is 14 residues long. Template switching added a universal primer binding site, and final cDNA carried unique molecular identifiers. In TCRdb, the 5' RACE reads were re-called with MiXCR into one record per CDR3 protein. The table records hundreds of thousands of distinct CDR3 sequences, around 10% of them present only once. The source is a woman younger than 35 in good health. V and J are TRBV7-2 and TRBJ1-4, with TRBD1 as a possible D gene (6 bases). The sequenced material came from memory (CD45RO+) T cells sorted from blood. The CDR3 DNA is TGTGCCAGCAGTCCCGCTAGGGGGGATGAAAAACTGTTTTTT. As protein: CASSPARGDEKLFF.